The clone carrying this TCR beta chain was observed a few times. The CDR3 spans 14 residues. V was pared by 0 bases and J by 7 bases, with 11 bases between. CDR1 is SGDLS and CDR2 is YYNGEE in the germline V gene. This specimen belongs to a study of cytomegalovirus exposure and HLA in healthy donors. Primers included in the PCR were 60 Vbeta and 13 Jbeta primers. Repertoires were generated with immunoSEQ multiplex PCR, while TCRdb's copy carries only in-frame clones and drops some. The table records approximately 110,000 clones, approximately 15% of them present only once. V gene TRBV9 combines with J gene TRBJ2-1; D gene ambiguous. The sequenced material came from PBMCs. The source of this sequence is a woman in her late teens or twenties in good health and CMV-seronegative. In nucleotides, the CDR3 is TGTGCCAGCAGCGTAGCGGGTAGCTCAAATGAGCAGTTCTTC. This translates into CASSVAGSSNEQFF.